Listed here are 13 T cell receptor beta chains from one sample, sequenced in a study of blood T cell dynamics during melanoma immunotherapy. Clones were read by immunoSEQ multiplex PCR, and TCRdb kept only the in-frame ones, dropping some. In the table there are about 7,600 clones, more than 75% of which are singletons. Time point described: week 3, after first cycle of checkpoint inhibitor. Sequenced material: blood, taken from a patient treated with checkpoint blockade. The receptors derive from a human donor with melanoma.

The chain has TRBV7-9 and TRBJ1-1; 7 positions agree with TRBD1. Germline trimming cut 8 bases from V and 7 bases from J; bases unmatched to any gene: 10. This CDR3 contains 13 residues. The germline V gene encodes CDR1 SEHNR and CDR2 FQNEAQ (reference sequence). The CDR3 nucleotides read TGTGCCAGCGGCCGATACTGGACAGGTGAAGCTTTCTTT. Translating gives CASGRYWTGEAFF.

The CDR3 here is CSASPTDTQYF. CDR3 DNA: TGCAGTGCTAGCCCAACAGATACGCAGTATTTT. The gene calls are TRBV20-1 and TRBJ2-3; D call uncertain. Germline lookup yields CDR1 DFQATT and CDR2 SNEGSKA (reference sequence). This CDR3 spans 11 amino acids. V lost 3 bases, J lost 3 bases, and 4 bases lay in between.

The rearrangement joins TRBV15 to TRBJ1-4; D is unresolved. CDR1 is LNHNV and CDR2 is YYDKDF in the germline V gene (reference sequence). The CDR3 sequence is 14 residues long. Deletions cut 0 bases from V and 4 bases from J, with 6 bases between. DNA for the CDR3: TGTGCCACCAGCAGAGATCGGTTTAATGAAAAACTGTTTTTT. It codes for CATSRDRFNEKLFF.

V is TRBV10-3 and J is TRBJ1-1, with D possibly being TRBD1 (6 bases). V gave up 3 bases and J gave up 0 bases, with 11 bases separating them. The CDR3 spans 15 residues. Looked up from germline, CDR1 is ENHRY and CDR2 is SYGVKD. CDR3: CAISEADRMNTEAFF. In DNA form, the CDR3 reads TGTGCCATCAGTGAAGCGGACAGAATGAACACTGAAGCTTTCTTT.

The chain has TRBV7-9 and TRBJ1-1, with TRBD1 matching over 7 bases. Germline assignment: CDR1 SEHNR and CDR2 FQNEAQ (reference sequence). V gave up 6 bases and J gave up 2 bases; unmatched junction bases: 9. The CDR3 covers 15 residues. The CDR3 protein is CASRGGGQPNTEAFF. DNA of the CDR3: TGTGCCAGCAGGGGTGGGGGACAGCCTAACACTGAAGCTTTCTTT. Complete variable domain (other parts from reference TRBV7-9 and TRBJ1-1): DTGVSQNPRHKITKRGQNVTFRCDPISEHNRLYWYRQTLGQGPEFLTYFQNEAQLEKSRLLSDRFSAERPKGSFSTLEIQRTEQGDSAMYLCASRGGGQPNTEAFFGQGTRLTVV.

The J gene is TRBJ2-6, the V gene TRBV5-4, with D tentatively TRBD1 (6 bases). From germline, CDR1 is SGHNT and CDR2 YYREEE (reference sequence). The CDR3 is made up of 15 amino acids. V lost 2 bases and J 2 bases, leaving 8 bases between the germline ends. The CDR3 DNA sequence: TGTGCCAGCAGCTTTAACAGGGCTGGGGCCAACGTCCTGACTTTC. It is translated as CASSFNRAGANVLTF.

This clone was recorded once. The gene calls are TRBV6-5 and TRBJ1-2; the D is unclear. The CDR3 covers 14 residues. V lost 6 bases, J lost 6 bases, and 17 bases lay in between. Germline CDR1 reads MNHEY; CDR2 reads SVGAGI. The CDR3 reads CASSNGELLDGYTF. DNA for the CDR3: TGTGCCAGCAGCAACGGGGAATTACTCGATGGCTACACCTTC.

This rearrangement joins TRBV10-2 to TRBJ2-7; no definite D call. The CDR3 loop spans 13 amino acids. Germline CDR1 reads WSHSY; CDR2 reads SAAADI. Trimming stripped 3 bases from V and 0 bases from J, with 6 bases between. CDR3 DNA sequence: TGCGCCAGCAGTGAAGGCATCTCCTACGAGCAGTACTTC. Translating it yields CASSEGISYEQYF.

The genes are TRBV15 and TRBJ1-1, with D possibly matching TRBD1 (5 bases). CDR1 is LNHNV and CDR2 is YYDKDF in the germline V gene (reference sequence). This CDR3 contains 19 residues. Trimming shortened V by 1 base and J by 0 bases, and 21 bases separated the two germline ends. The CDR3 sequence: CATSRVRRYLGDLNTEAFF. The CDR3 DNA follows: TGTGCCACCAGCAGAGTCCGGAGGTATCTAGGGGATCTGAACACTGAAGCTTTCTTT.

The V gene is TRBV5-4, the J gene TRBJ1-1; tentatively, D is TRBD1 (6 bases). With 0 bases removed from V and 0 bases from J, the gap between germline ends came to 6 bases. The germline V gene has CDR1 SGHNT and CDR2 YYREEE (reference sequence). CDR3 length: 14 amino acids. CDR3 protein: CASSLGQVNTEAFF. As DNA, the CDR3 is TGTGCCAGCAGCTTGGGACAGGTGAACACTGAAGCTTTCTTT.

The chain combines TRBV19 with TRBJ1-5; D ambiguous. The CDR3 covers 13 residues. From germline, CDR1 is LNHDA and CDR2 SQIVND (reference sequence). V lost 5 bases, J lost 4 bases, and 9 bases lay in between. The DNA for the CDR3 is TGTGCCAGTAGTGAGGCAGTGAATCAGCCCCAGCATTTT. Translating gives CASSEAVNQPQHF.

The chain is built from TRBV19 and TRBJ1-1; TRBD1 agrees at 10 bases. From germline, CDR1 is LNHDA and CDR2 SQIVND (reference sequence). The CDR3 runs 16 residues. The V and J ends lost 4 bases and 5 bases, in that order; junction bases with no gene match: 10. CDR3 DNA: TGTGCCAGTAGTAGGCGGACAGGGGGATCGGGGACTGAAGCTTTCTTT. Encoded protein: CASSRRTGGSGTEAFF.

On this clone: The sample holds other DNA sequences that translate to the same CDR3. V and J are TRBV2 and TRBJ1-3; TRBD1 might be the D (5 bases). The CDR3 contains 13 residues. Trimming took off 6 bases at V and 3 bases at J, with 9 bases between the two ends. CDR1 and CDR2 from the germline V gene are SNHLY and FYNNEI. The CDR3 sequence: CASSRDVGNTIYF. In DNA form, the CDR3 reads TGTGCCAGCAGCCGGGACGTTGGAAACACCATATATTTT.